A single T cell receptor (beta chain) is shown here with its context. The target antigen is unknown. The data derive from a study of blood T cells in healthy people across ages. Study-wide points: Age brought a roughly linear fall in TCR beta diversity measured per million T cells.

A second about 7 to 11 cycle PCR used barcoded and J-beta primers. One entry per CDR3 protein, called by TCRdb with MiXCR from the 5' RACE reads. This table has under 800,000 distinct CDR3 sequences, 21% appearing once. Trimming took 1 base from V and 0 from J, leaving 13 bases between them. The CDR3 totals 16 residues. CDR1 is SGHAT and CDR2 is FQNNGV in the germline V gene. The rearrangement links TRBV11-2 to TRBJ2-7; D uncertain. The specimen sequenced was blood. This clonotype was sampled from an older man in good health. CDR3 in amino acids: CASSLVAIPSSYEQYF. The CDR3 region has the DNA TGTGCCAGCAGCTTAGTCGCCATCCCGAGCTCCTACGAGCAGTACTTC.